Listed below are T cell receptor beta chains from one sample, sequenced in a study of identical twins. One entry per CDR3 protein results from TCRdb running MiXCR on the 5' RACE reads. The repertoire holds around 230,000 distinct CDR3 sequences, with around 6.5% as singletons. These same data were also listed under a study on T cells expressing NK-cell markers.

Input material: CD8+ T cells sorted from blood. These receptors came from a woman between 18 and 29 years old in good health. The CDR3 runs from the conserved cysteine through the conserved F or W. D genes are given only for firm matches. Clone size appears in some rows only: once, few, many, or a class for an expanded clone.

v_gene	d_gene	abundance	j_gene	CDR3aa	CDR3nt
TRBV6-1	NA	few	TRBJ1-3	CASSTTGLGNTIYF	TGTGCCAGCAGTACCACAGGACTTGGAAACACCATATATTTT
TRBV30	NA	NA	TRBJ1-5	CAWRAGVSNQPQHF	TGTGCCTGGAGGGCGGGGGTAAGCAATCAGCCCCAGCATTTT
TRBV9	TRBD2	NA	TRBJ2-1	CASSSGLAGLEQFF	TGTGCCAGCAGCTCGGGACTAGCGGGTCTAGAGCAGTTCTTC
TRBV20-1	NA	many	TRBJ2-1	CSSEGGGSYNEQFF	TGCAGTTCCGAGGGGGGGGGCTCCTACAATGAGCAGTTCTTC
TRBV27	NA	few	TRBJ2-5	CASSLTGHKETQYF	TGTGCCAGCAGCTTGACGGGACATAAAGAGACCCAGTACTTC
TRBV20-1	NA	few	TRBJ2-2	CSARDWQRRNTGELFF	TGCAGTGCTAGAGATTGGCAGCGACGCAACACCGGGGAGCTGTTTTTT
TRBV4-2	NA	many	TRBJ2-5	CASSQGKSQYF	TGTGCCAGCAGCCAAGGGAAGTCCCAGTACTTC
TRBV6-1	NA	few	TRBJ2-5	CASSPVVQETQYF	TGTGCCAGCAGTCCAGTAGTCCAAGAGACCCAGTACTTC
TRBV5-1	TRBD2	few	TRBJ2-1	CASRVDSGGSWEQFF	TGCGCCAGCAGAGTTGATAGCGGGGGCTCATGGGAGCAGTTCTTC
TRBV3-1	NA	NA	TRBJ2-1	CASSAGLGGANEQFF	TGTGCCAGCAGCGCCGGGCTTGGGGGGGCCAATGAGCAGTTCTTC
TRBV7-9	NA	NA	TRBJ1-1	CASSSRDNLYEAFF	TGTGCCAGCAGTTCTCGGGACAACCTATATGAAGCTTTCTTT
TRBV12-3/TRBV12-4	NA	few	TRBJ2-6	CASSPPRGGGSGANVLTF	TGTGCCAGCAGTCCCCCTCGGGGTGGGGGCTCTGGGGCCAACGTCCTGACTTTC
TRBV10-3	TRBD2	many	TRBJ2-1	CAISESLGFGSGNNEQFF	TGTGCCATCAGTGAGTCCTTGGGCTTTGGTAGCGGGAACAATGAGCAGTTCTTC
TRBV27	NA	many	TRBJ1-6	CASSPGLGGNSPLHF	TGTGCCAGCAGTCCGGGACTGGGTGGTAATTCACCCCTCCACTTT
TRBV29-1	TRBD1	NA	TRBJ2-1	CSVAVGTGSYNEQFF	TGCAGCGTAGCAGTTGGGACAGGGTCTTACAATGAGCAGTTCTTC
TRBV20-1	NA	NA	TRBJ2-2	CSASVVLTGELFF	TGCAGTGCTAGTGTCGTCCTCACCGGGGAGCTGTTTTTT
TRBV27	NA	few	TRBJ2-7	CASKKPGIPHEQYF	TGTGCCAGCAAAAAACCGGGTATTCCCCACGAGCAGTACTTC
TRBV11-1	NA	few	TRBJ1-2	CASSLGQLPLYGYTF	TGTGCCAGCAGCTTAGGGCAGCTTCCCCTCTATGGCTACACCTTC
TRBV20-1	NA	NA	TRBJ2-1	CSARVSGNEQFF	TGCAGTGCTAGAGTCTCGGGCAATGAGCAGTTCTTC
TRBV6-5	TRBD2	few	TRBJ2-1	CASSYSTRTSGTPYNEQFF	TGTGCCAGCAGTTACTCGACGAGGACTAGCGGTACCCCCTACAATGAGCAGTTCTTC
TRBV21-1	NA	NA	TRBJ1-5	CASRGSGWGSNQPQHF	TGTGCCAGCAGGGGGTCGGGATGGGGGAGCAATCAGCCCCAGCATTTT
TRBV9	NA	NA	TRBJ1-1	CASSVGAGPTAEAFF	TGTGCCAGCAGCGTAGGGGCAGGGCCAACCGCTGAAGCTTTCTTT
TRBV6-1	TRBD1	few	TRBJ1-5	CASSRDRVNQPQHF	TGTGCCAGCAGTAGGGACAGGGTCAATCAGCCCCAGCATTTT
TRBV6-1	TRBD1	many	TRBJ1-5	CASSPGGYQPQHF	TGTGCCAGCAGTCCAGGGGGTTATCAGCCCCAGCATTTT
TRBV6-4	NA	many	TRBJ1-6	CASSRDGDNSPLHF	TGTGCCAGCAGCCGGGACGGAGATAATTCACCCCTCCACTTT
TRBV5-1	TRBD1	few	TRBJ2-2	CASSLALLLGGDTNTGELFF	TGCGCCAGCAGCTTGGCCCTGCTTCTAGGGGGCGACACGAACACCGGGGAGCTGTTTTTT
TRBV10-3	NA	many	TRBJ2-7	CAISRDGYYEQYF	TGTGCCATCAGTCGGGACGGCTACTACGAGCAGTACTTC
TRBV5-6	NA	few	TRBJ2-2	CASSLGNSYGTGELFF	TGTGCCAGCAGCTTGGGTAATAGCTACGGCACCGGGGAGCTGTTTTTT
TRBV6-2/TRBV6-3	NA	NA	TRBJ2-1	CASSWSGVHNEQFF	TGTGCCAGCAGTTGGTCGGGAGTCCACAATGAGCAGTTCTTC
TRBV10-3	NA	many	TRBJ2-1	CAISRTGTGSYNEQFF	TGTGCCATCAGCCGAACCGGGACGGGGTCCTACAATGAGCAGTTCTTC
TRBV6-1	NA	NA	TRBJ1-3	CASSSDRRLSGNTIYF	TGTGCCAGCAGCTCCGACCGAAGACTCTCTGGAAACACCATATATTTT
TRBV4-1	TRBD1	many	TRBJ2-7	CASSWTVDRAYEQYF	TGCGCCAGCAGCTGGACTGTGGACAGGGCTTACGAGCAGTACTTC
TRBV20-1	NA	many	TRBJ2-3	CSGIAVPSLSTDTQYF	TGCAGTGGTATAGCGGTACCATCCCTTAGCACAGATACGCAGTATTTT
TRBV12-3/TRBV12-4	TRBD2	many	TRBJ2-1	CASTGVLAGGPNEQFF	TGTGCCAGCACGGGGGTACTAGCGGGGGGCCCAAATGAGCAGTTCTTC
TRBV29-1	TRBD2	many	TRBJ2-1	CSVPRAREGFHNEQFF	TGCAGCGTTCCCCGTGCGCGGGAGGGATTCCACAATGAGCAGTTCTTC
TRBV4-2	NA	few	TRBJ2-7	CASSQEAGGSYEQYF	TGTGCCAGCAGCCAAGAGGCTGGGGGGTCCTACGAGCAGTACTTC
TRBV20-1	TRBD1	many	TRBJ1-2	CSARVGQNIGYTF	TGCAGTGCTAGGGTGGGACAGAATATTGGCTACACCTTC
TRBV20-1	TRBD1	NA	TRBJ2-7	CSARDRDRGRYEQYF	TGCAGTGCTAGAGATAGGGACAGGGGGCGCTACGAGCAGTACTTC
TRBV6-1	NA	few	TRBJ1-2	CASSERQPYGYTF	TGTGCCAGCAGTGAACGACAGCCATATGGCTACACCTTC
TRBV5-6	NA	many	TRBJ2-3	CASSSGSDTQYF	TGTGCCAGCAGCTCCGGGTCAGATACGCAGTATTTT
TRBV9	TRBD2	NA	TRBJ2-2	CASSPSGGDTGELFF	TGTGCCAGCAGTCCGAGCGGGGGGGACACCGGGGAGCTGTTTTTT
TRBV9	NA	few	TRBJ2-1	CASSVVGGRNEQFF	TGTGCCAGCAGCGTAGTCGGAGGGAGGAATGAGCAGTTCTTC
TRBV7-9	TRBD2	NA	TRBJ2-1	CASKEREGYNEQFF	TGTGCCAGCAAGGAGCGGGAGGGCTACAATGAGCAGTTCTTC
TRBV12-3/TRBV12-4	NA	many	TRBJ1-1	CASSFLVFQGTNTEAFF	TGTGCCAGCAGTTTTCTAGTATTCCAAGGCACGAACACTGAAGCTTTCTTT
TRBV21-1	NA	few	TRBJ1-2	CASSNGGTDPYGYTF	TGTGCCAGCAGCAATGGTGGGACAGATCCTTATGGCTACACCTTC
TRBV4-1	NA	few	TRBJ2-3	CASSQVSQVTDTQYF	TGCGCCAGCAGCCAAGTATCTCAGGTAACAGATACGCAGTATTTT
TRBV7-9	NA	NA	TRBJ1-5	CASGAPVSNQPQHF	TGTGCCAGCGGGGCTCCGGTTAGCAATCAGCCCCAGCATTTT
TRBV3-1	NA	many	TRBJ2-3	CASSLVTEPENTQYF	TGTGCCAGCAGCCTGGTGACGGAGCCTGAGAATACGCAGTATTTT
TRBV5-1	NA	many	TRBJ2-1	CASSLARQNNEQFF	TGCGCCAGCAGCTTGGCCCGGCAGAACAATGAGCAGTTCTTC
TRBV11-1	TRBD2	NA	TRBJ2-3	CASSPPWTSGASTDTQYF	TGTGCCAGCAGCCCACCGTGGACTAGCGGGGCTAGCACAGATACGCAGTATTTT
TRBV29-1	TRBD1	NA	TRBJ2-2	CSVRGNGELFF	TGCAGCGTCAGGGGGAACGGGGAGCTGTTTTTT
TRBV7-6	NA	NA	TRBJ2-2	CASSLTLGGSLFF	TGTGCCAGCAGTCTCACCTTGGGGGGATCGCTGTTTTTT
TRBV7-9	NA	NA	TRBJ1-2	CASSFSDYGYTF	TGTGCCAGCAGCTTTTCAGACTATGGCTACACCTTC
TRBV5-1	TRBD2	few	TRBJ2-5	CASSDTSGGPQETQYF	TGCGCCAGCAGCGATACTAGCGGGGGGCCCCAAGAGACCCAGTACTTC
TRBV12-3/TRBV12-4	TRBD2	many	TRBJ2-3	CASRRERGGQDTQYF	TGTGCCAGCAGAAGAGAGCGGGGGGGCCAAGATACGCAGTATTTT
TRBV7-7	NA	NA	TRBJ2-3	CASSLGGGPTDTQYF	TGTGCTAGCAGCTTAGGGGGGGGACCCACAGATACGCAGTATTTT